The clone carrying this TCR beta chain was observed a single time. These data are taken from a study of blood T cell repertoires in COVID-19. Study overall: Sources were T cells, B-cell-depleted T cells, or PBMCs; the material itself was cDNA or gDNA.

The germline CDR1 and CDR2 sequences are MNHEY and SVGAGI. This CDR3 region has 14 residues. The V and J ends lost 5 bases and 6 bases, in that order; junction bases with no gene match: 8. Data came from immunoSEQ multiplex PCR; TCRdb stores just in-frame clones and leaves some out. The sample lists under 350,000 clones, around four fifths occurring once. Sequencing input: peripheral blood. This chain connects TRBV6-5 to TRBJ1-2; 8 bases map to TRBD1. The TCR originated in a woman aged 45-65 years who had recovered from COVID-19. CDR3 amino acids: CASSLQGGKDGYTF. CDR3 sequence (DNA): TGTGCCAGCAGTCTACAGGGGGGCAAGGATGGCTACACCTTC.